This T cell receptor (beta chain) came from a study of blood T cell repertoires in COVID-19. Overall study: Sources were T cells, B-cell-depleted T cells, or PBMCs; the material itself was cDNA or gDNA.

Profiling relied on immunoSEQ multiplex PCR, and the TCRdb table lists in-frame clones only, not all of them. The table records roughly 46,000 clones, more than 80% of them present only once. Germline-derived CDR1 and CDR2 are LGHNA and YNFKEQ. The length of the CDR3 is 16 residues. The V gene lost 0 bases and the J gene lost 2 bases, with 13 bases spanning the gap. The sample was peripheral blood. This rearrangement joins TRBV4-2 to TRBJ1-2, with a possible D match to TRBD1 (6 bases). This clonotype was obtained from a man in his sixties with acute or convalescent COVID-19. The DNA for the CDR3 is TGTGCCAGCAGCCAAGAACGCACAGGGAACAACTATGGCTACACCTTC. It is translated as CASSQERTGNNYGYTF.